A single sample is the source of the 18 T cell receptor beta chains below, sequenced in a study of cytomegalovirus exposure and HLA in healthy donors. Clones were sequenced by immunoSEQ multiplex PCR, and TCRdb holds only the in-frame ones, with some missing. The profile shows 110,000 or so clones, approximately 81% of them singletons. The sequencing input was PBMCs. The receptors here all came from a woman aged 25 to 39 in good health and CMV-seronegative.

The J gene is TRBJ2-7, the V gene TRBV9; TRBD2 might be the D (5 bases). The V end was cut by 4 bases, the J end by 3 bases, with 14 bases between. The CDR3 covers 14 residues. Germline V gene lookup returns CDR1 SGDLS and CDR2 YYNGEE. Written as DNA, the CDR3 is TGTGCCAGCAGCCCCCGGGAAGGGAGCTACGAGCAGTACTTC. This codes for CASSPREGSYEQYF.

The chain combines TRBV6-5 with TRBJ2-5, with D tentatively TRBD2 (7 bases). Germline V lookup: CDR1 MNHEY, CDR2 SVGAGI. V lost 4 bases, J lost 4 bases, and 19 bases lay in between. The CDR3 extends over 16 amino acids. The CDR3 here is CASSFRASRGAETQYF. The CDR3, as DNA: TGTGCCAGCAGTTTCCGGGCTTCTCGGGGGGCAGAGACCCAGTACTTC.

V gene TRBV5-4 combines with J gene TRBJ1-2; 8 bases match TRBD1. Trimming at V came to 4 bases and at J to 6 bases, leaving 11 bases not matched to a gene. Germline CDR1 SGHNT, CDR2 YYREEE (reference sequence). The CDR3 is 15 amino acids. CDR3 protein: CASSAKQDRGDGYTF. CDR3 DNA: TGTGCCAGCAGCGCAAAGCAAGACAGGGGAGATGGCTACACCTTC.

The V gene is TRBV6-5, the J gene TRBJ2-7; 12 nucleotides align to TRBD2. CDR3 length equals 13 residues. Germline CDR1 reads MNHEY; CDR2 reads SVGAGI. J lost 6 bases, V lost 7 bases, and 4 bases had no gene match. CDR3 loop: CASNLAGGLEQYF. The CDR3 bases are TGTGCCAGCAACCTAGCGGGGGGGCTCGAGCAGTACTTC.

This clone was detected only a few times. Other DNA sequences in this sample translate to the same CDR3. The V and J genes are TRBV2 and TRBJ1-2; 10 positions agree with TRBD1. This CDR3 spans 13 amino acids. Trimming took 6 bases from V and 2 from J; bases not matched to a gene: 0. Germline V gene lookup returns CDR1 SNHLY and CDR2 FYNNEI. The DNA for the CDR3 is TGTGCCAGCAGGGGACAGGGGAACTATGGCTACACCTTC. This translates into CASRGQGNYGYTF.

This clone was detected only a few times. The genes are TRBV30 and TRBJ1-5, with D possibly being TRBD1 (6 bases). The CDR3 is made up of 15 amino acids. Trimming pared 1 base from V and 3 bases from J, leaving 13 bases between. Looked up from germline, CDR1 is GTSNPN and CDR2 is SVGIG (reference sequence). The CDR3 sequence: CAWSAHRGYNQPQHF. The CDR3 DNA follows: TGTGCCTGGAGTGCTCATAGGGGGTACAATCAGCCCCAGCATTTT.

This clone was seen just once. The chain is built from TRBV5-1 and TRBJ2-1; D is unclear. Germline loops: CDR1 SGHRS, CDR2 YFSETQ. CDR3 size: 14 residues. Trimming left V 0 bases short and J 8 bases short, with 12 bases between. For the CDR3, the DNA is TGCGCCAGCAGCTTGGAACTATTAGTCGATGAGCAGTTCTTC. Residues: CASSLELLVDEQFF.

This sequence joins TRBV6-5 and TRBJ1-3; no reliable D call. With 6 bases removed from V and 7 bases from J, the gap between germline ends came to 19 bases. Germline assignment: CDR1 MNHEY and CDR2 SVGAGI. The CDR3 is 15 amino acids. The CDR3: CASRDPGSRGNTIYF. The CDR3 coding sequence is TGTGCCAGCAGGGACCCCGGGTCCAGAGGGAACACCATATATTTT.

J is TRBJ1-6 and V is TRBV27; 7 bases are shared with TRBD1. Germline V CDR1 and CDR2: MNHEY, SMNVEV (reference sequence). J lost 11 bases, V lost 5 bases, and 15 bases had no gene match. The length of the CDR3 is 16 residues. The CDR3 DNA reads TGTGCCAGCAGTAGCAACAGGGGCCTCCCGTTGCCACCCCTCCACTTT. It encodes CASSSNRGLPLPPLHF.

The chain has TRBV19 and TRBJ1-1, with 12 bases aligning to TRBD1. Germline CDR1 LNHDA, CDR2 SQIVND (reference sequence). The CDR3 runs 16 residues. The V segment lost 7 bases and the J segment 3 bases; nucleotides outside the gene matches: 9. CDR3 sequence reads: CASNTGTGGWDTEAFF. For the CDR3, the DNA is TGTGCCAGTAACACCGGGACAGGGGGCTGGGACACTGAAGCTTTCTTT.

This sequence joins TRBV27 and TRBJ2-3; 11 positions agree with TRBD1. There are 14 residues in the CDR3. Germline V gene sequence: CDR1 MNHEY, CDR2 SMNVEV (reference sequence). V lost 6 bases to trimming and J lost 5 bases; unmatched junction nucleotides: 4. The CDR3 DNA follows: TGTGCCAGCAGGAGGACAGGGGGCGAAGATACGCAGTATTTT. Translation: CASRRTGGEDTQYF.

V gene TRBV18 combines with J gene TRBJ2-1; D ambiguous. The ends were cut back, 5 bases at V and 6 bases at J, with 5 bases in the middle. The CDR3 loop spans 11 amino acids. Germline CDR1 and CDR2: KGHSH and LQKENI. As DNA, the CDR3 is TGTGCCAGCTCATCATTCAATGAGCAGTTCTTC. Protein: CASSSFNEQFF.

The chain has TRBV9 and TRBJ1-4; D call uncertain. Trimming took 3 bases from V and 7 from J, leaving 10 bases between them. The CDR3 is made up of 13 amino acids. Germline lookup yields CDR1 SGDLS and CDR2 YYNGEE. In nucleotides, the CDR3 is TGTGCCAGCAGCGCAGGAGGTCGTGAAAAACTGTTTTTT. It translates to CASSAGGREKLFF. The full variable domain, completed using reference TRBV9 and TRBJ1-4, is DSGVTQTPKHLITATGQRVTLRCSPRSGDLSVYWYQQSLDQGLQFLIQYYNGEERAKGNILERFSAQQFPDLHSELNLSSLELGDSALYFCASSAGGREKLFFGSGTQLSVL.

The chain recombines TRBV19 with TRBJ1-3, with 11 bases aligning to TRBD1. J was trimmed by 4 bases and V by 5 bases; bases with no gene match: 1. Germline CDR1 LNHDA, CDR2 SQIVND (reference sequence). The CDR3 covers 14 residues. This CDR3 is CASSGTGGGNTIYF. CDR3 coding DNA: TGTGCCAGTAGTGGGACAGGGGGAGGAAACACCATATATTTT.

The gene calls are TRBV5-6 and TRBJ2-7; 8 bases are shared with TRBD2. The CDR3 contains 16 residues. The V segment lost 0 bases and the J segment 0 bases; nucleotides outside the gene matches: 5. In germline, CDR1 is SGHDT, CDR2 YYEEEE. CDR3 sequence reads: CASSLGTGGSSYEQYF. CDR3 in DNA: TGTGCCAGCAGCTTGGGTACGGGGGGGAGCTCCTACGAGCAGTACTTC.

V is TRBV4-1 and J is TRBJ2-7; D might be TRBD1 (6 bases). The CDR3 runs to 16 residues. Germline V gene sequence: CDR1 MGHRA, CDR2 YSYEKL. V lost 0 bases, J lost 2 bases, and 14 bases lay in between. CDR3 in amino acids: CASSQDGTPLTYEQYF. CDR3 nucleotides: TGCGCCAGCAGCCAAGACGGGACACCGCTGACCTACGAGCAGTACTTC.

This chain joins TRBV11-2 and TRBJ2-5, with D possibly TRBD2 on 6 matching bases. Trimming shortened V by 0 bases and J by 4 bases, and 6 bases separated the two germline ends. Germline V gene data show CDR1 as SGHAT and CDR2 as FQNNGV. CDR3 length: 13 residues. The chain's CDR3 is CASSLDGGETQYF. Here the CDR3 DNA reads TGTGCCAGCAGCTTAGACGGGGGAGAGACCCAGTACTTC.

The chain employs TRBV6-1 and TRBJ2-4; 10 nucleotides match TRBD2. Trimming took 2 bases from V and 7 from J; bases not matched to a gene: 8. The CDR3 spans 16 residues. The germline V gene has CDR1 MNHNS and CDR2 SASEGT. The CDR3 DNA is TGTGCCAGCAGTGAAAGCACTAGCGGGGCGAGGAACATTCAGTACTTC. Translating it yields CASSESTSGARNIQYF.